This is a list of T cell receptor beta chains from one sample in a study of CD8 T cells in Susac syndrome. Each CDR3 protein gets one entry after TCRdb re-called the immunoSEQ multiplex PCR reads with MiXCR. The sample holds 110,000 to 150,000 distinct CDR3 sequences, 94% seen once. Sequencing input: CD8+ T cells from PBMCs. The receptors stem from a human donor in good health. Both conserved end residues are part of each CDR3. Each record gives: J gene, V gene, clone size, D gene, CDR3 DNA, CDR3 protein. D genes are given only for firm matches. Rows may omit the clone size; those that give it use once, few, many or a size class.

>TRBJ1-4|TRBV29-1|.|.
TGCAGCGTAGTACGGTCGGGAAAACTGTTTTTT
CSVVRSGKLFF
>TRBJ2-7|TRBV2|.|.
TGTGCCAGCAGTGAAGGATTAGGTAGCAAACCATACGAGCAGTACTTC
CASSEGLGSKPYEQYF
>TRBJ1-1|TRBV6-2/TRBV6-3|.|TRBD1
TGTGCCAGCACCCTGACAGGGATCATGAACACTGAAGCTTTCTTT
CASTLTGIMNTEAFF
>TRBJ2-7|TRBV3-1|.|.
TGTGCCAGCAGCCAAGCCAGGCAGGGGGGATTCTCCTACGAGCAGTACTTC
CASSQARQGGFSYEQYF
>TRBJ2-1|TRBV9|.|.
TGTGCCAGCAGCGTGAACGGGAGAAATGAGCAGTTCTTC
CASSVNGRNEQFF
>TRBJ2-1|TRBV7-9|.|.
TGTGCCAGCAGCCCCAGGGGGAGGGGACCCTTGAATGAGCAGTTCTTC
CASSPRGRGPLNEQFF
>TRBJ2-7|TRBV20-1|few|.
TGCAGTGCTAGGGGATACGAGCAGTACTTC
CSARGYEQYF
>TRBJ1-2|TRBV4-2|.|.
TGTGCCAGCAGCCAAATCTCGGTCCGTGACTATGGCTACACCTTC
CASSQISVRDYGYTF
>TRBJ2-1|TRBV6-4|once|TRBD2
TGTGCCAGCAGTGACTCTTCACCGGGGACTAGACCCAATGAGCAGTTCTTC
CASSDSSPGTRPNEQFF
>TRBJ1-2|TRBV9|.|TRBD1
TGTGCCAGCAGCTCAATACCGATGGACAGGCTTGATGGCTACACCTTC
CASSSIPMDRLDGYTF
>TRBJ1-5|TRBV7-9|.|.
TGTGCCAGCAGCTTAGAGGAAAATCAGCCCCAGCATTTT
CASSLEENQPQHF
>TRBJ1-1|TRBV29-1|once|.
TGCAGCGCTCTCACTGGGGCTGAAGCTTTCTTT
CSALTGAEAFF
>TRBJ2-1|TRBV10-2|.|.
TGCGCCAGCAGTTGGGACGGAAGCAATGAGCAGTTCTTC
CASSWDGSNEQFF
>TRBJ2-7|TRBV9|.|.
TGTGCCAGCAGCCCCCGCGGGGAGTGGTCCTACGAGCAGTACTTC
CASSPRGEWSYEQYF
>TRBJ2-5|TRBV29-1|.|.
TGCAGCGCTAACTTCTTTTCGGAGACCCAGTACTTC
CSANFFSETQYF
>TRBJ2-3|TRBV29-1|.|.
TGCAGCGTTGCGGGTCTGTCAGATACGCAGTATTTT
CSVAGLSDTQYF
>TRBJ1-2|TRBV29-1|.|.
TGCAGCGCCCCGACAGAGAGCTATGGCTACACCTTC
CSAPTESYGYTF
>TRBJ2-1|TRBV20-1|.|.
TGCAGTGCCCAGGGTGAGTCCTACAATGAGCAGTTCTTC
CSAQGESYNEQFF
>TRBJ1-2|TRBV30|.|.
TGTGCCTGGAGGGGGCTCTTCTATGGCTACACCTTC
CAWRGLFYGYTF
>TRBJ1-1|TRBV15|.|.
TGTGCCACCAGCAGCGGGACGGCCATGAACACTGAAGCTTTCTTT
CATSSGTAMNTEAFF
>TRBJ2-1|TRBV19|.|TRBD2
TGTGCCAGTAGAATAGCGGGAGTGGATGAGCAGTTCTTC
CASRIAGVDEQFF
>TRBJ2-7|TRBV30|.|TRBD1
TGTGCCTGGAGTGTCGGGACAGGGACTACCTACGAGCAGTACTTC
CAWSVGTGTTYEQYF
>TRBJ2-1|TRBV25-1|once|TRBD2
TGTGCCAGCAGTGAGGCGGGAGGCAACAATGAGCAGTTCTTC
CASSEAGGNNEQFF
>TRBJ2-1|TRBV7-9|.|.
TGTGCCAGCAGCCCTGCGTTGAACAATGAGCAGTTCTTC
CASSPALNNEQFF
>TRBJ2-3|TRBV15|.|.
TGTGCCACCCATCACGGGACGGCGCAGTATTTT
CATHHGTAQYF
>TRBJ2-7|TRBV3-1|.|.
TGTGCCAGCAGCCAAGTTGGTAGCGGCCCCTACGAGCAGTACTTC
CASSQVGSGPYEQYF
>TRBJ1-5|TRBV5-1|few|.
TGTGCCAGCAGCTTAGACGGTAGCAATCAGCCCCAGCATTTT
CASSLDGSNQPQHF
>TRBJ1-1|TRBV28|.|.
TGTGCCAGCAGTTTGTACGGGACTCTTATGAACACTGAAGCTTTCTTT
CASSLYGTLMNTEAFF
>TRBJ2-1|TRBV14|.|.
TGTGCCAGCAGCCAAGCCCCCGGGATCGGGGACAATGAGCAGTTCTTC
CASSQAPGIGDNEQFF
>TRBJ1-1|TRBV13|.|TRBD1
TGTGCCAGCAGCCCCGGACAGGGGAGATGGACTGAAGCTTTCTTT
CASSPGQGRWTEAFF
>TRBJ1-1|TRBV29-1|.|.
TGCAGCGCCACAGGGTGGAACACTGAAGCTTTCTTT
CSATGWNTEAFF
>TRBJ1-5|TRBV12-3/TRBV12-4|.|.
TGTGCCAGCAGCTCGACGGGGGGCTGGCAGCCCCAGCATTTT
CASSSTGGWQPQHF
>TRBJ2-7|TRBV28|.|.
TGTGCCAGCAGTTTTGGGGTCGAGCAGTACTTC
CASSFGVEQYF
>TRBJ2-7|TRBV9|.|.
TGTGCCAGCAGCGAACGAGGGGCTACCTACGAGCAGTACTTC
CASSERGATYEQYF
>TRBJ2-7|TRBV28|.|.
TGTGCCAGCAGTTCCGCGGCCTACGAGCAGTACTTC
CASSSAAYEQYF
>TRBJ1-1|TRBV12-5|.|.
TGTGCTAGTGGTTTGGGACAGTCAGGCACTGAAGCTTTCTTT
CASGLGQSGTEAFF
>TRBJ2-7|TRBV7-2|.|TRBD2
TGTGCCAGCACCCTAGCGGGAGCCGACGAGCAGTACTTC
CASTLAGADEQYF
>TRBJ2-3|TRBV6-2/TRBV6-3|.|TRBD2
TGTGCCAGCAAAGGTCTAGCGGGACGCGCAGATACGCAGTATTTT
CASKGLAGRADTQYF
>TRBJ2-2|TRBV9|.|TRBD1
TGTGCCAGCAGCGTTACAGGGGCGAACACCGGGGAGCTGTTTTTT
CASSVTGANTGELFF
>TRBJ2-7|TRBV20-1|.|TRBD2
TGCAGTGCTAGAGGGGAAGCGGGAGGAGGCGAGCAGTACTTC
CSARGEAGGGEQYF
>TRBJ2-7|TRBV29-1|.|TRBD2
TGCAGCGTTGTTGGGACTAGTTCCGAGCAGTACTTC
CSVVGTSSEQYF
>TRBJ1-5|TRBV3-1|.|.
TGTGCCAGCAGCCCCTCCAGGGGAAATAGCAATCAGCCCCAGCATTTT
CASSPSRGNSNQPQHF
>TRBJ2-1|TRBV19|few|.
TGTGCCAGTAGTATCGGACGCAATGAGCAGTTCTTC
CASSIGRNEQFF
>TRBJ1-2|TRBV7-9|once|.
TGTGCCAGCAGCTTAGCACGGACAGTCATGCAAGATGGCTACACCTTC
CASSLARTVMQDGYTF
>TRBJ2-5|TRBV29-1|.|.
TGCAGCTCCGTGGGGGACTGGGAGACCCAGTACTTC
CSSVGDWETQYF
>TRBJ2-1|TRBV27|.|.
TGTGCCAGCAGTTTCACTGAATACAATGAGCAGTTCTTC
CASSFTEYNEQFF
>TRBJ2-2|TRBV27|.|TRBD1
TGTGCCAGCAGTCCGGGGGGACAGGGGACTAGGGACCTGTTTTTT
CASSPGGQGTRDLFF
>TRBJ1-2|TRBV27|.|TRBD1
TGTGCCAGCAGTTTAGGACAGGGGGGTCGCTATGGCTACACCTTC
CASSLGQGGRYGYTF